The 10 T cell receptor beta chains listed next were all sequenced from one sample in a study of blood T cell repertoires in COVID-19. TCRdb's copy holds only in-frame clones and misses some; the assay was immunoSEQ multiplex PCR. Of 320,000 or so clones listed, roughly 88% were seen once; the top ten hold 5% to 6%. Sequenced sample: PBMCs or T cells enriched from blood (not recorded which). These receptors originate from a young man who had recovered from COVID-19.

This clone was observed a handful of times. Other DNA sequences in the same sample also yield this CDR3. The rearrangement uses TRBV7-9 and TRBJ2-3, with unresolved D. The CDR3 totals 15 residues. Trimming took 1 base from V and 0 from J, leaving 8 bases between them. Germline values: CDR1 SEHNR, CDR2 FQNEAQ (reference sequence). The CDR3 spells CASSLDSGSTDTQYF. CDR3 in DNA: TGTGCCAGCAGCTTAGACTCCGGGAGCACAGATACGCAGTATTTT.

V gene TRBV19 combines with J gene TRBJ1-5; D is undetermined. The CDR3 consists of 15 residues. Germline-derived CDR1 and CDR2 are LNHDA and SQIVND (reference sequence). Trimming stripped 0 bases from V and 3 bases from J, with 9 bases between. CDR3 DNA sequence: TGTGCCAGTAGTATAGATCACGGGTTCAATCAGCCCCAGCATTTT. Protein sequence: CASSIDHGFNQPQHF. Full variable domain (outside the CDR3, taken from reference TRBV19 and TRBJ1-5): DGGITQSPKYLFRKEGQNVTLSCEQNLNHDAMYWYRQDPGQGLRLIYYSQIVNDFQKGDIAEGYSVSREKKESFPLTVTSAQKNPTAFYLCASSIDHGFNQPQHFGDGTRLSIL.

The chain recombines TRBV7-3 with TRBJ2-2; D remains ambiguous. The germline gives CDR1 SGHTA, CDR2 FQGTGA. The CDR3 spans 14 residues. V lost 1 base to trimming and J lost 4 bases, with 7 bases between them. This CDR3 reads CASSLKPGTGELFF. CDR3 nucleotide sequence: TGTGCCAGCAGCTTAAAGCCAGGCACCGGGGAGCTGTTTTTT.

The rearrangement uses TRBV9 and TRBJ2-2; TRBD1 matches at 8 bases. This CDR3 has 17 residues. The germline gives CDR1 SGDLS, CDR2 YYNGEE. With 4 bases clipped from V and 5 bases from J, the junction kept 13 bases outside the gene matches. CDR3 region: CASSLNPQGAGTGELFF. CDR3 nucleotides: TGTGCCAGCAGCCTAAACCCCCAGGGGGCAGGGACCGGGGAGCTGTTTTTT.

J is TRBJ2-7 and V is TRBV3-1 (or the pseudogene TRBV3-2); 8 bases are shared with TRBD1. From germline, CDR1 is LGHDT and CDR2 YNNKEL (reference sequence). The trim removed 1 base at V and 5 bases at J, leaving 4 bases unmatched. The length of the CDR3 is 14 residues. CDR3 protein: CASSQADRGHEQYF. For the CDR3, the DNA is TGTGCCAGCAGCCAAGCCGACAGGGGTCACGAGCAGTACTTC.

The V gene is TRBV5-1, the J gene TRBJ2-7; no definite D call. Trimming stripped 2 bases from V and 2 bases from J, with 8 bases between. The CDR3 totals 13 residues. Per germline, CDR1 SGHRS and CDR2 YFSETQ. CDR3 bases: TGCGCCAGCAGCTTTTCGCAGACCTACGAGCAGTACTTC. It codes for CASSFSQTYEQYF.

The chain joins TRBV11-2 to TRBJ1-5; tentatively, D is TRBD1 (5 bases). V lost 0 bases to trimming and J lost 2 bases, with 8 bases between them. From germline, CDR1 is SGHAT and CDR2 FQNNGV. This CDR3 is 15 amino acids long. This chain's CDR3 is CASSLEGRGNQPQHF. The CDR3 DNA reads TGTGCCAGCAGCTTAGAAGGCAGGGGCAATCAGCCCCAGCATTTT.

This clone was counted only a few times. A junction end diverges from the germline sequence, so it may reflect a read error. CDR3 coding DNA: TGTGCCACCAGTGAAAAAACCACCGACAGGGTAATTGACTTC. Amino acids: CATSEKTTDRVIDF. The chain carries TRBV24-1 and TRBJ2-7; 7 bases are shared with TRBD1. Germline V gene sequence: CDR1 KGHDR, CDR2 SFDVKD. This CDR3 spans 14 amino acids.

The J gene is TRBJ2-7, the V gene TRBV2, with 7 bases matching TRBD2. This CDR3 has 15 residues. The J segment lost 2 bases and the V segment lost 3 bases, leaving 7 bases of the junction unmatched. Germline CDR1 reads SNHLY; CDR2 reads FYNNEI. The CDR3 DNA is TGTGCCAGCAGTGACCCTGCTAGCGGCACCTACGAGCAGTACTTC. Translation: CASSDPASGTYEQYF.

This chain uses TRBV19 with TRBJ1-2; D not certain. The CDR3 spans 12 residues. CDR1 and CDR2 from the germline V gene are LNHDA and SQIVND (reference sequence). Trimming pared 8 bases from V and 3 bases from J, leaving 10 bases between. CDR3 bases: TGTGCCAGTGGGCCCCCCTACTATGGCTACACCTTC. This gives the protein CASGPPYYGYTF.